Listed here are 26 T cell receptor beta chains from one sample, sequenced in a study of shared clonotypes between healthy human individuals. Only in-frame clones appear in the TCRdb table, and some are missing; sequencing was by immunoSEQ multiplex PCR. Here the sample spans over a million clones, 75% to 85% being singletons. The source material was memory CD4+ T cells from PBMCs. Subset of the sample: CD45RA-negative fraction. The receptor set was obtained from a man younger than 35 in good health. Some clones in this sample may be carry-over from other donors' samples.

The table lists this clone with a count of one. The CDR3 reads CASSPSPGAGTEAFF. In DNA form, the CDR3 reads TGTGCCAGCAGCCCGTCACCGGGCGCAGGCACTGAAGCTTTCTTT. V gene TRBV11-2 combines with J gene TRBJ1-1; D unclear. V was clipped by 5 bases and J by 4 bases, with 17 bases between them. The CDR3 length is 15 residues. Germline V lookup: CDR1 SGHAT, CDR2 FQNNGV.

The chain uses TRBV19 and TRBJ2-6; TRBD1 aligns across 7 bases. The CDR3 is 17 residues long. Germline assignment: CDR1 LNHDA and CDR2 SQIVND (reference sequence). The V gene end was trimmed by 7 bases and the J gene end by 0 bases; junction bases not matched to a gene: 9. The CDR3 is CASNGWSGGSGANVLTF. CDR3 DNA sequence: TGTGCCAGTAACGGTTGGTCAGGGGGCTCTGGGGCCAACGTCCTGACTTTC.

The chain couples TRBV19 to TRBJ2-1; 7 positions match TRBD2. The V gene end was trimmed by 5 bases and the J gene end by 4 bases; junction bases not matched to a gene: 8. CDR3 length equals 15 residues. The germline V gene has CDR1 LNHDA and CDR2 SQIVND (reference sequence). The CDR3 DNA is TGTGCCAGTAGTTGGAGCCTAGCGGAATACAATGAGCAGTTCTTC. It codes for CASSWSLAEYNEQFF.

This clone was seen just once. The CDR3 protein is CASSSRWGVGSDTQYF. CDR3 nucleotides: TGTGCCAGCAGCTCACGGTGGGGAGTTGGGTCAGATACGCAGTATTTT. The chain carries TRBV11-3 and TRBJ2-3; perhaps TRBD2 as D (5 bases). V was clipped by 4 bases and J by 4 bases, with 18 bases between them. From germline, CDR1 is SGHNT and CDR2 YENEEA. The CDR3 length is 16 residues. The variable domain in full, with the rest retrieved from reference TRBV11-3 and TRBJ2-3, is EAGVVQSPRYKIIEKKQPVAFWCNPISGHNTLYWYLQNLGQGPELLIRYENEEAVDDSQLPKDRFSAERLKGVDSTLKIQPAELGDSAVYLCASSSRWGVGSDTQYFGPGTRLTVL.

The chain links TRBV18 to TRBJ1-5, with D maybe TRBD1 (5 bases). The V end lost 4 bases, the J end lost 0 bases, and 13 bases lay between the germline ends. The germline V gene has CDR1 KGHSH and CDR2 LQKENI. The CDR3 runs to 16 residues. CDR3 sequence reads: CASSQDIKASNQPQHF. The CDR3 DNA reads as TGTGCCAGCTCACAGGACATTAAGGCTAGCAATCAGCCCCAGCATTTT.

The genes are TRBV2 and TRBJ1-2; 7 bases map to TRBD1. Trimming removed 8 bases from V and 7 bases from J; junction bases left unmatched: 13. Germline V lookup: CDR1 SNHLY, CDR2 FYNNEI. The CDR3 spans 14 residues. The CDR3 loop reads CASYTGQARGGYTF. As DNA, the CDR3 is TGTGCCAGCTATACTGGACAGGCCAGGGGTGGCTACACCTTC.

Only one count was recorded for this clone. This chain connects TRBV7-2 to TRBJ1-2; TRBD1 is a possible D gene (5 bases). This CDR3 comprises 13 residues. Trimming left V 4 bases short and J 5 bases short, with 11 bases between. Germline V gives CDR1 SGHTA, CDR2 FQGNSA. In DNA form, the CDR3 reads TGTGCCAGCAGCTCAGATACAGGATATGGCTACACCTTC. The encoded protein is CASSSDTGYGYTF.

The chain links TRBV7-9 to TRBJ2-2, with D perhaps being TRBD1 or TRBD2 (5 bases each). Germline values: CDR1 SEHNR, CDR2 FQNEAQ (reference sequence). Trimming took off 6 bases at V and 0 bases at J, with 11 bases between the two ends. The CDR3 runs to 15 residues. The CDR3 region has the DNA TGTGCCAGCAGATGGGGGTCCCCGAACACCGGGGAGCTGTTTTTT. This sequence encodes CASRWGSPNTGELFF.

V and J are TRBV29-1 and TRBJ2-1; no clear D. Trimming removed 4 bases at V and 4 bases at J, with 8 bases between. The CDR3 spans 12 residues. In germline, CDR1 is SQVTM, CDR2 ANQGSEA. The CDR3, as DNA: TGCAGCGTTGGAGACTCGTACAATGAGCAGTTCTTC. Translated: CSVGDSYNEQFF.

The V gene is TRBV12-5, the J gene TRBJ2-3; 7 bases map to TRBD1. J gave up 4 bases and V 6 bases, and 4 bases lay outside the gene matches. The CDR3 runs 13 residues. Germline CDR1 is LGHNT and CDR2 is FRNRAP. CDR3 sequence reads: CASGTGYADTQYF. CDR3 DNA: TGTGCTAGTGGGACAGGGTATGCAGATACGCAGTATTTT.

V usage is TRBV12-5 and J usage is TRBJ1-1; D not certain. CDR1 and CDR2 from the germline V gene are LGHNT and FRNRAP. There are 12 residues in the CDR3. V was pared by 5 bases and J by 4 bases, with 8 bases between. CDR3 region: CASGPSGTEAFF. The DNA for the CDR3 is TGTGCTAGTGGTCCCTCCGGCACTGAAGCTTTCTTT. The variable domain in full, with the rest retrieved from reference TRBV12-5 and TRBJ1-1, is DARVTQTPRHKVTEMGQEVTMRCQPILGHNTVFWYRQTMMQGLELLAYFRNRAPLDDSGMPKDRFSAEMPDATLATLKIQPSEPRDSAVYFCASGPSGTEAFFGQGTRLTVV.

The chain couples TRBV2 to TRBJ1-2, with D uncertain. The V end was cut by 3 bases, the J end by 4 bases, with 9 bases between. Germline CDR1 and CDR2: SNHLY and FYNNEI. The CDR3 has 13 amino acids. CDR3 bases: TGTGCCAGCAGTGAGCAGGTGGGCTATGGCTACACCTTC. The encoded protein is CASSEQVGYGYTF.

V is TRBV6-5 and J is TRBJ2-7; D not resolved. V was clipped by 4 bases and J by 11 bases, with 12 bases between them. This CDR3 has 11 amino acids. CDR1 is MNHEY and CDR2 is SVGAGI in the germline V gene. For the CDR3, the DNA is TGTGCCAGCAGTTCGACCAATTTCGAGTACTTC. As protein: CASSSTNFEYF.

The rearrangement joins TRBV20-1 to TRBJ2-1; D remains ambiguous. The V end lost 7 bases, the J end lost 7 bases, and 11 bases lay between the germline ends. The CDR3 runs to 11 residues. Germline V lookup: CDR1 DFQATT, CDR2 SNEGSKA (reference sequence). The CDR3 protein is CSVGWLNEQFF. Here the CDR3 DNA reads TGCAGTGTCGGTTGGTTGAATGAGCAGTTCTTC.

This rearrangement joins TRBV18 to TRBJ2-3; 8 bases map to TRBD2. There are 17 residues in the CDR3. The ends lost 2 bases at V and 6 bases at J; junction bases unmatched: 13. The germline gives CDR1 KGHSH, CDR2 LQKENI. The CDR3 DNA reads as TGTGCCAGCTCACCAGGGGTGAGCGGGGGCTCTCGGGATACGCAGTATTTT. Encoded protein: CASSPGVSGGSRDTQYF.

The rearrangement links TRBV10-3 to TRBJ1-2; the D gene is possibly TRBD1 (6 bases). The germline V gene encodes CDR1 ENHRY and CDR2 SYGVKD. The CDR3 is 13 amino acids. The V and J ends lost 4 bases and 5 bases respectively, with 11 bases between them. This chain's CDR3 is CAISVNREYGYTF. Written as DNA, the CDR3 is TGTGCCATCAGTGTAAACAGGGAGTATGGCTACACCTTC.

The chain uses TRBV28 and TRBJ1-1, with 10 bases fitting TRBD1. Germline lookup yields CDR1 MDHEN and CDR2 SYDVKM. J was trimmed by 10 bases and V by 2 bases; bases with no gene match: 7. This CDR3 region has 14 residues. This CDR3 is CASSLTGTGVTAFF. The CDR3 bases are TGTGCCAGCAGTTTAACCGGGACAGGGGTAACAGCTTTCTTT. Full variable domain (outside the CDR3, taken from reference TRBV28 and TRBJ1-1): DVKVTQSSRYLVKRTGEKVFLECVQDMDHENMFWYRQDPGLGLRLIYFSYDVKMKEKGDIPEGYSVSREKKERFSLILESASTNQTSMYLCASSLTGTGVTAFFGQGTRLTVV.

The rearrangement uses TRBV28 and TRBJ2-2; no firm D call. The CDR3 sequence is 14 residues long. The germline gives CDR1 MDHEN, CDR2 SYDVKM. V lost 8 bases and J 6 bases, leaving 16 bases between the germline ends. The CDR3 DNA follows: TGTGCCAGCTCAGTGGGTACAGTGGCCGGGGAGCTGTTTTTT. This translates into CASSVGTVAGELFF. Full variable domain (rest looked up from reference TRBV28 and TRBJ2-2): DVKVTQSSRYLVKRTGEKVFLECVQDMDHENMFWYRQDPGLGLRLIYFSYDVKMKEKGDIPEGYSVSREKKERFSLILESASTNQTSMYLCASSVGTVAGELFFGEGSRLTVL.

V usage is TRBV7-3 and J usage is TRBJ1-3; possible D gene TRBD1, 5 bases. The germline gives CDR1 SGHTA, CDR2 FQGTGA. V was cut by 0 bases and J by 0 bases, with 12 bases left in between. CDR3 length: 17 residues. CDR3 bases: TGTGCCAGCAGCTTAACGCCCCCAGGGAACTCTGGAAACACCATATATTTT. Residues: CASSLTPPGNSGNTIYF.

As for this clone: The DNA is omitted, as the CDR3 cannot be located on it reliably, and the CDR3 follows TCRdb's listing. V gene TRBV25-1 combines with J gene TRBJ1-6; TRBD1, the table's D call, was not compared with the DNA. The V gene's germline CDR1 is MGHDK and CDR2 SYGVNS. The CDR3 sequence runs 13 residues, both termini included. The CDR3 region is CASSERVGRGSHF.

V usage is TRBV28 and J usage is TRBJ1-4; D is uncertain. V lost 6 bases and J lost 5, with 13 bases in between. This CDR3 is built from 14 residues. The germline CDR1 and CDR2 sequences are MDHEN and SYDVKM. The DNA for the CDR3 is TGTGCCAGCAGCATACTGGACGGAAATGAAAAACTGTTTTTT. Amino acid sequence: CASSILDGNEKLFF.

The rearrangement joins TRBV7-2 to TRBJ2-3; 8 bases map to TRBD2. With V trimmed by 2 bases and J by 0 bases, 1 base remained unmatched. The length of the CDR3 is 15 residues. Germline V gives CDR1 SGHTA, CDR2 FQGNSA. CDR3 nucleotide sequence: TGTGCCAGCAGCTTATCGGGAGGGAGCACAGATACGCAGTATTTT. Translating it yields CASSLSGGSTDTQYF.

V is TRBV5-5 and J is TRBJ2-1, with D uncertain. This CDR3 has 16 residues. CDR1 SGHKS and CDR2 YYEKEE come from the germline V gene (reference sequence). Trimming removed 0 bases from V and 8 bases from J, with 18 bases in between. The DNA of the CDR3 is TGTGCCAGCAGCTTGGTTTTGACCCGGAGTACAGATGAGCAGTTCTTC. Its protein is CASSLVLTRSTDEQFF.

This clone was seen more than once but under ten times. The chain is built from TRBV30 and TRBJ1-5, with D unresolved. CDR1 is GTSNPN and CDR2 is SVGIG in the germline V gene (reference sequence). The CDR3 is 13 amino acids. Trimming stripped 3 bases from V and 4 bases from J, with 10 bases between. This CDR3 is CAWSEMGNQPQHF. CDR3 coding DNA: TGTGCCTGGAGCGAGATGGGGAATCAGCCCCAGCATTTT.

V usage is TRBV5-1 and J usage is TRBJ2-2; tentative D call: TRBD2 (6 bases). V lost 1 base to trimming and J lost 7 bases, with 14 bases between them. In germline, CDR1 is SGHRS, CDR2 YFSETQ. CDR3 length equals 15 residues. CDR3: CASSLLTRRGGELFF. CDR3 DNA sequence: TGCGCCAGCAGCTTGTTGACGAGGCGGGGCGGGGAGCTGTTTTTT.

The chain is built from TRBV2 and TRBJ1-1; TRBD1 matches 7 bases. There are 14 residues in the CDR3. Per germline, CDR1 SNHLY and CDR2 FYNNEI. V lost 1 base and J lost 3; bases outside the gene matches: 2. CDR3 sequence (DNA): TGTGCCAGCAGTGAAGTCGGGACAGACACTGAAGCTTTCTTT. Residues: CASSEVGTDTEAFF.